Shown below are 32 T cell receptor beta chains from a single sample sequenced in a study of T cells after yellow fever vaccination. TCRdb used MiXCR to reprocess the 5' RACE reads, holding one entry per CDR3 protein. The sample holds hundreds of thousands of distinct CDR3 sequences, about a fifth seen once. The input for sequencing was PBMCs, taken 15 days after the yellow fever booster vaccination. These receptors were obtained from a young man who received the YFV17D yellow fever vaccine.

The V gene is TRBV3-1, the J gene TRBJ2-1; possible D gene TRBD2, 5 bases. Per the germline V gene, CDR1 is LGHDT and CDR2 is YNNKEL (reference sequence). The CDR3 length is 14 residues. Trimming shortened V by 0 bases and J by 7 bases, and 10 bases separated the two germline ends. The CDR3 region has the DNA TGTGCCAGCAGCCAAGAGAGAGGCGGGAATGAGCAGTTCTTC. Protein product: CASSQERGGNEQFF.

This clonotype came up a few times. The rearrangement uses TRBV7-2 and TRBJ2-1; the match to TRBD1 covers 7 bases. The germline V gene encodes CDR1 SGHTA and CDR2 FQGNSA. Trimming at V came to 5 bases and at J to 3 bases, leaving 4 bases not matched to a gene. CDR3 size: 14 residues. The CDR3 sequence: CASSRGGVYNEQFF. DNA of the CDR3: TGTGCCAGCAGCAGAGGGGGCGTCTACAATGAGCAGTTCTTC.

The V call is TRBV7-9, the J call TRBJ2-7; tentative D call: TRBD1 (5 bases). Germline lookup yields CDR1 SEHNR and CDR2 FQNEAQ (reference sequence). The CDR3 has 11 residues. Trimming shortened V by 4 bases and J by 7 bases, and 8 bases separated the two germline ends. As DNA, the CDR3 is TGTGCCAGCAGCTCCCAGGGAGAGCAGTACTTC. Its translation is CASSSQGEQYF.

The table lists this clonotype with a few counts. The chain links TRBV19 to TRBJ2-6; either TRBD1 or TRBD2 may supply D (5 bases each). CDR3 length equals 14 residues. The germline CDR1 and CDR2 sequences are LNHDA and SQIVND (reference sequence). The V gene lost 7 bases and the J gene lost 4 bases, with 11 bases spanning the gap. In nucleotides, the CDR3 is TGTGCCAGTAAAAGAGGGACCGGGGCCAACGTCCTGACTTTC. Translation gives CASKRGTGANVLTF.

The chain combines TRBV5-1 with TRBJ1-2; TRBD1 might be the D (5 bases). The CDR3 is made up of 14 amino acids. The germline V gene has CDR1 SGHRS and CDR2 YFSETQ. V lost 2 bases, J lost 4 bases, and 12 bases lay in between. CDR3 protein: CASSFRVAGYGYTF. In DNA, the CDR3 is TGCGCCAGCAGCTTCAGGGTTGCGGGCTATGGCTACACCTTC.

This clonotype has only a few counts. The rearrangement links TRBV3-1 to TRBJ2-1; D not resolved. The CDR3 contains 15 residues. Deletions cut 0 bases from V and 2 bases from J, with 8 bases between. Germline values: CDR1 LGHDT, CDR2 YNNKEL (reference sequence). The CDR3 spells CASSQDLRTYNEQFF. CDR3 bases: TGTGCCAGCAGCCAAGATCTGCGTACCTACAATGAGCAGTTCTTC.

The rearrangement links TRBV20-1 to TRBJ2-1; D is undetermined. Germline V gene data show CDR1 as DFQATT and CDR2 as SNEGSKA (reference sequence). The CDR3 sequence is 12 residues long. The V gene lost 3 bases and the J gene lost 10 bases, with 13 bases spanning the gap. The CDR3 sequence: CSASSGLGEQFF. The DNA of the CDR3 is TGCAGTGCTAGTAGTGGATTGGGGGAGCAGTTCTTC.

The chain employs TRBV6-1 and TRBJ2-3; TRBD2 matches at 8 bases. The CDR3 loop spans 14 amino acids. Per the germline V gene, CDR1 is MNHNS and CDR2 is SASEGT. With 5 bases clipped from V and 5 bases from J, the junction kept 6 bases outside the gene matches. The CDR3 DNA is TGTGCCAGCAGTATAGCGGGGAAGAAAGATACGCAGTATTTT. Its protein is CASSIAGKKDTQYF.

The CDR3 sequence is CASSSLLAGVTDTQYF. In DNA form, the CDR3 reads TGTGCCAGCAGCTCGTTACTAGCGGGAGTTACGGATACGCAGTATTTT. The V call is TRBV7-9, the J call TRBJ2-3, with 11 nucleotides matching TRBD2. V lost 4 bases and J lost 6; bases outside the gene matches: 9. The CDR3 runs 16 residues. Germline assignment: CDR1 SEHNR and CDR2 FQNEAQ (reference sequence). The full variable domain, with the rest looked up from reference TRBV7-9 and TRBJ2-3, is DTGVSQNPRHKITKRGQNVTFRCDPISEHNRLYWYRQTLGQGPEFLTYFQNEAQLEKSRLLSDRFSAERPKGSFSTLEIQRTEQGDSAMYLCASSSLLAGVTDTQYFGPGTRLTVL.

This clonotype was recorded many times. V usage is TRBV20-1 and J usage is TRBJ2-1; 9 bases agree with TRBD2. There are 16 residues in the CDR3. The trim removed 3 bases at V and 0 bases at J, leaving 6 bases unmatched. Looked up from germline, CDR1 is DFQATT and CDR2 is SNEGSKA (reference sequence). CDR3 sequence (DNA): TGCAGTGCTAGGGCCCTAGCGGGAACCTCCTACAATGAGCAGTTCTTC. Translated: CSARALAGTSYNEQFF.

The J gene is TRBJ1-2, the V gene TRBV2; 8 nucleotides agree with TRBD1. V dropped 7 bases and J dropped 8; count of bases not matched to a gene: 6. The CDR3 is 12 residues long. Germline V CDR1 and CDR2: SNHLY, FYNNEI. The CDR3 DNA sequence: TGTGCCAGCAAACAGGGGGTTATGGGCTACACCTTC. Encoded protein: CASKQGVMGYTF.

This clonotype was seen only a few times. The CDR3 reads CASSQSFSEGHTCSEQYF. DNA for the CDR3: TGCGCCAGCAGTCAATCTTTTTCCGAGGGACACACATGCAGCGAGCAGTACTTC. The chain combines TRBV23-1 with TRBJ2-7; tentatively, D is TRBD1 (6 bases). TRBV23-1 is marked as an open reading frame, function uncertain. The V end was cut by 0 bases, the J end by 6 bases, with 24 bases between. The length of the CDR3 is 18 residues.

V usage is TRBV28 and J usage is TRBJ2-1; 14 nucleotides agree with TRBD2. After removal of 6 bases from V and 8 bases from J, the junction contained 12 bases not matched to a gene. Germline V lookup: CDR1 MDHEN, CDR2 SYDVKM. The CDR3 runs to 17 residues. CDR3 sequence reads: CASRPSGTSGSWYEQFF. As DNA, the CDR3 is TGTGCCAGCAGACCCTCCGGGACTAGCGGGAGTTGGTATGAGCAGTTCTTC.

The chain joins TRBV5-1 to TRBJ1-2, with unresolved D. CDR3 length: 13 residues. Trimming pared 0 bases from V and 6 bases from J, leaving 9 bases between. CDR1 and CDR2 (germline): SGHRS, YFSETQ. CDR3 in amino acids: CASSLGTADGYTF. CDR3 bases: TGCGCCAGCAGCTTGGGTACAGCGGATGGCTACACCTTC.

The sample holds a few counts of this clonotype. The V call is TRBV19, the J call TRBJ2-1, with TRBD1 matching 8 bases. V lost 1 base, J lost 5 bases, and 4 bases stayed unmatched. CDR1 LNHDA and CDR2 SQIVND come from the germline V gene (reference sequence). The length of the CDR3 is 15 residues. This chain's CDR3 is CASSIGQGFHNEQFF. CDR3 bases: TGTGCCAGTAGTATAGGACAGGGGTTCCACAATGAGCAGTTCTTC.

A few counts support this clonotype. The CDR3 coding sequence is TGCAGTGCCAGTACAGGGGCTGGAAACACCATATATTTT. Its protein product is CSASTGAGNTIYF. The chain joins TRBV20-1 to TRBJ1-3, with 7 bases lining up with TRBD1. Germline V gene lookup returns CDR1 DFQATT and CDR2 SNEGSKA (reference sequence). Trimming cost V 6 bases and J 2 bases; bases outside gene matches: 4. The CDR3 covers 13 residues.

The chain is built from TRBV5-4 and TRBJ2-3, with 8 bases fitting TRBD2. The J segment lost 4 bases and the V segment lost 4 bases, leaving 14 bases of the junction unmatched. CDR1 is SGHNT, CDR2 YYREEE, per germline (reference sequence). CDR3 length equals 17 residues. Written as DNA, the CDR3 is TGTGCCAGCAGCGGCCTTATTGAAGCGGGAGAGGCAGATACGCAGTATTTT. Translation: CASSGLIEAGEADTQYF.

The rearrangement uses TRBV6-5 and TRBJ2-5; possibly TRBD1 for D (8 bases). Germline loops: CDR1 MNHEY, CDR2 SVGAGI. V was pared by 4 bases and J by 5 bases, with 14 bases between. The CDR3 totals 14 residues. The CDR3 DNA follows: TGTGCCAGCAGTTCGAACAGGGGGGGTGAGACCCAGTACTTC. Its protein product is CASSSNRGGETQYF.

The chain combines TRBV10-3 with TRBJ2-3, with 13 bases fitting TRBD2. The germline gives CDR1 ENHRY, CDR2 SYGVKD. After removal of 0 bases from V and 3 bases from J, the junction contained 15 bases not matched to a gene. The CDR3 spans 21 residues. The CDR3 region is CAISESRILAGGPRRTDTQYF. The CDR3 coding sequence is TGTGCCATCAGTGAGTCCCGCATACTAGCGGGAGGGCCACGGAGGACAGATACGCAGTATTTT.

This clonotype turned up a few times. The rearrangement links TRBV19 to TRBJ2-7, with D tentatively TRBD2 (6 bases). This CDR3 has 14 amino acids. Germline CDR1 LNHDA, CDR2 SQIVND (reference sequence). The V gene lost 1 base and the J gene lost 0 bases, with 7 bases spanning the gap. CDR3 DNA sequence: TGTGCCAGTAGTATAGGCGGGGACTCCTACGAGCAGTACTTC. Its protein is CASSIGGDSYEQYF.

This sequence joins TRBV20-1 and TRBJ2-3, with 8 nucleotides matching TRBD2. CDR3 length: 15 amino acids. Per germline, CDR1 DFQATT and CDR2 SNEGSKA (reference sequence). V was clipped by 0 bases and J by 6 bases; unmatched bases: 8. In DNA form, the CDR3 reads TGCAGTGCTAGAGATGGGGCGGGAGGTAGGGATACGCAGTATTTT. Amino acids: CSARDGAGGRDTQYF.

Here the CDR3 reads CASSLGLVSGSEQYF. The CDR3 DNA reads TGTGCCAGCAGCTTAGGACTAGTATCCGGATCCGAGCAGTACTTC. The chain recombines TRBV7-8 with TRBJ2-7; TRBD2 is a possible D gene (6 bases). Germline CDR1 and CDR2: SGHVS and FQNEAQ. The CDR3 contains 15 residues. V lost 1 base and J 6 bases, leaving 16 bases between the germline ends.

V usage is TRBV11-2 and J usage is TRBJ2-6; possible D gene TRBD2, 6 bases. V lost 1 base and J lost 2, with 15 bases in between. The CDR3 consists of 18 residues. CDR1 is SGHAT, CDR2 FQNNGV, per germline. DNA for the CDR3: TGTGCCAGCAGCTTAGTGTTCTGGAGGGACCCTGGGGCCAACGTCCTGACTTTC. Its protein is CASSLVFWRDPGANVLTF.

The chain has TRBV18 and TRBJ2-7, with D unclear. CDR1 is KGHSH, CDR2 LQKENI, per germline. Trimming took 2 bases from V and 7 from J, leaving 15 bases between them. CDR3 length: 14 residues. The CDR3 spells CASSPSGLGLEQYF. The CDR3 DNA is TGTGCCAGCTCACCATCCGGGCTAGGATTGGAGCAGTACTTC.

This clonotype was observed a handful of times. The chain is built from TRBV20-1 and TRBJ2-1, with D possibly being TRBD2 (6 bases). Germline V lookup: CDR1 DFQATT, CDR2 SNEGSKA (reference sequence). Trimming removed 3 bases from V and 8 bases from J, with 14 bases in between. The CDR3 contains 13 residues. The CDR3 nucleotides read TGCAGTGCTAGCCAGGTACGGGAGTATGAGCAGTTCTTC. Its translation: CSASQVREYEQFF.

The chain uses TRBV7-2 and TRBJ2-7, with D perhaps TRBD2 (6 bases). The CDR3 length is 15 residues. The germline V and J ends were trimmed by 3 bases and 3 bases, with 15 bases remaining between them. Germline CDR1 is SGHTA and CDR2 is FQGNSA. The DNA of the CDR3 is TGTGCCAGCAGCTTGTTGGGGCGGGGCAACTACGAGCAGTACTTC. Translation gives CASSLLGRGNYEQYF.

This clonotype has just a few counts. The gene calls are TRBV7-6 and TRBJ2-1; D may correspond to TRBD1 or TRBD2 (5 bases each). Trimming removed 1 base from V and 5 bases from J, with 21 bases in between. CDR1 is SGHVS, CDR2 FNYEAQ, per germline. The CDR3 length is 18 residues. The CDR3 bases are TGTGCCAGCAGCTTAGTACAGGCGGGTTATGTATTAGACAATGAGCAGTTCTTC. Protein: CASSLVQAGYVLDNEQFF.

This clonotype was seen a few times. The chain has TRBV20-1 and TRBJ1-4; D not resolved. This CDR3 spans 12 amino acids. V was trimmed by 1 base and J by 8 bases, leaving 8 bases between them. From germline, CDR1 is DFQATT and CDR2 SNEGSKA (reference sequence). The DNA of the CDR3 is TGCAGTGCTAGAGTTATAGGGGAAAAACTGTTTTTT. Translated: CSARVIGEKLFF.

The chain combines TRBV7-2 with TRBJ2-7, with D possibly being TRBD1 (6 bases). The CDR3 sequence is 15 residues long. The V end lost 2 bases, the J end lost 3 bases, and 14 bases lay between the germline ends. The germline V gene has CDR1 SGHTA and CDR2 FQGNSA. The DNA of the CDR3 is TGTGCCAGCAGCTTATATGTACAGGGCCTCTACGAGCAGTACTTC. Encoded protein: CASSLYVQGLYEQYF.

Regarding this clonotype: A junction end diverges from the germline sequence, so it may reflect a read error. CDR3 DNA: TGTGCCCGCAGCTTGACCGGCCAGGGAGGAATTAGCAATCAGCCCCAGCATTTT. It translates to CARSLTGQGGISNQPQHF. The chain carries TRBV11-2 and TRBJ1-5, with a possible D match to TRBD1 (5 bases). CDR3 size: 18 residues. Germline CDR1 SGHAT, CDR2 FQNNGV.

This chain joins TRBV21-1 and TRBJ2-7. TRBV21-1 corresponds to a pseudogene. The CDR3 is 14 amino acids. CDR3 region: CASRASGGSYEQYF. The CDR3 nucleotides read TGTGCCAGCAGGGCTTCCGGGGGCTCCTACGAGCAGTACTTC.

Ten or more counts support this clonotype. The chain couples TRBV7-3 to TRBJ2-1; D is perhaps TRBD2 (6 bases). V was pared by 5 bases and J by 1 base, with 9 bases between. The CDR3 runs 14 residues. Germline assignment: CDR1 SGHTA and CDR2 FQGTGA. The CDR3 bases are TGTGCCAGCAGCCAACGGGGGTCCTACAATGAGCAGTTCTTC. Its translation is CASSQRGSYNEQFF.